This T cell receptor (beta chain) was identified during a study of T cell responses to AZD1222 COVID-19 vaccine. Study-wide points: With two AZD1222 doses given, Spike-specific TCR breadth and depth both rose. The study sampled repertoires only after the peak T cell response. CD4 TCRs associated with vaccination spanned spike, dominating at 160-218 and 743-854. Clonal diversity was possibly underestimated; the donors were predominantly white British and more often female.

CDR3 size: 15 residues. Germline CDR1 is SGHTA and CDR2 is FQGTGA. Trimming pared 4 bases from V and 4 bases from J, leaving 16 bases between. Assay used: immunoSEQ multiplex PCR; TCRdb lists only in-frame clones, some missing. This repertoire shows approximately 120,000 clones, about nine tenths found once; its top ten account for roughly 4%. Points on this clone: Its antigen is unidentified.

The receptor was derived from an adult in good health. Here the sequenced sample was peripheral blood, taken on day 0 of AZD1222 vaccination. The chain links TRBV7-3 to TRBJ2-5; a weak D match, TRBD2 (7 bases). The CDR3 loop reads CASSSNRGAGETQYF. The CDR3 DNA reads as TGTGCCAGCAGCTCCAACCGGGGGGCGGGAGAGACCCAGTACTTC. Drawing the rest from reference TRBV7-3 and TRBJ2-5, the complete variable domain is GAGVSQTPSNKVTEKGKYVELRCDPISGHTALYWYRQSLGQGPEFLIYFQGTGAADDSGLPNDRFFAVRPEGSVSTLKIQRTERGDSAVYLCASSSNRGAGETQYFGPGTRLLVL.